This T cell receptor (beta chain) was recorded in a study of control samples from healthy donors and cancer patients (dated by TCRdb to the early 2020s). The CDR3 measures 15 amino acids from cysteine to phenylalanine. Only CDR3 DNA remains: 45 bases, in frame from the first base. Via the germline V gene, CDR1 is MGHRA and CDR2 YSYEKL. Trimming removed 2 bases from V and 11 bases from J; the gene matches leave 14 bases unexplained. Of note for this clone: Its antigen remains unidentified. The record has no base qualities; no much larger clone is one base away.

To prepare the library, the immunoSEQ multiplex PCR assay was applied. TCRdb took this table from immuneACCESS and kept in-frame rearrangements with V and J called. Such tables lack part of the clones; where checked against another copy, unresolved V genes explain under half of the gap, and the rest is unexplained. In this sample the table shows some 77,000 clones, around 90% of which occur a single time. The biggest ten clones account for roughly 7.2% of the sample. This clonotype was sampled from a woman aged 60 to 75 in good health. The rearrangement combines TRBV4-1 with TRBJ1-1, with TRBD1 matching 7 junction bases. The specimen was blood. The sequenced DNA is TGCGCCAGCAGCCAACCAATGTCCAGGGACAGAATGGCTTTCTTT. Its protein product is CASSQPMSRDRMAFF.